The clone carrying this T cell receptor beta chain was picked up a small number of times. As yet, its antigen is unknown. These data are taken from a study of T cell responses to AZD1222 COVID-19 vaccine. Study-wide background: Pooling covered second doses at about 4 or about 12 weeks.

TCRdb's copy holds only in-frame clones and misses some; the assay was immunoSEQ multiplex PCR. The profile shows tens of thousands of clones, 87% of them singletons. The germline V gene has CDR1 LNHDA and CDR2 SQIVND (reference sequence). There are 11 residues in the CDR3. V dropped 9 bases and J dropped 11; count of bases not matched to a gene: 6. The study's findings and limits: Only six or seven AZD1222 recipients were seropositive at baseline. The donor cohort was predominantly white British with a female majority, and clonal diversity may have been underestimated.

This receptor was identified in an adult in good health. V gene TRBV19 combines with J gene TRBJ1-4, with 7 bases identical to TRBD1. Sequences were derived from peripheral blood, sampled on day 0 of AZD1222 vaccination. CDR3 region: CASHRGAKLFF. As DNA, the CDR3 is TGTGCCAGCCACAGGGGAGCCAAACTGTTTTTT.